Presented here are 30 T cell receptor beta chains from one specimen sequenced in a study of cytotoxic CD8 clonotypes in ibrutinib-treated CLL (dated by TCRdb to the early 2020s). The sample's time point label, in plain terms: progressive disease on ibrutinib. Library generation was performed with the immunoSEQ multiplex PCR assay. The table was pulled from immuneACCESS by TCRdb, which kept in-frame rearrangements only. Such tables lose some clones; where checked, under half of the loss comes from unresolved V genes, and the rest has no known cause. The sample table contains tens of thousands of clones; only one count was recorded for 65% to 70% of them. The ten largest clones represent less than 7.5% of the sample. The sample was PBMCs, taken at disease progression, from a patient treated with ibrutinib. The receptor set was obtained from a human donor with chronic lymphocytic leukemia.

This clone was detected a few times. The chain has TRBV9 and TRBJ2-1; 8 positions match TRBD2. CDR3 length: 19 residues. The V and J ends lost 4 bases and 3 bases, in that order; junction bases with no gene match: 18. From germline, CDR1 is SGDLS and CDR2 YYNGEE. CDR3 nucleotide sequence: TGTGCCAGCAGCCCCTTAGGGATTCCCAGCGGGACTAGCTACAATGAGCAGTTCTTC. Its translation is CASSPLGIPSGTSYNEQFF.

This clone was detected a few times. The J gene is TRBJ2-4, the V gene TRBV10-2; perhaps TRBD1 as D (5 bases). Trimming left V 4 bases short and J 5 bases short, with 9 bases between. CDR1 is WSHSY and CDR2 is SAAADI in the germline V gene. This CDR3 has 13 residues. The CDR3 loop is CASSVGHQNIQYF. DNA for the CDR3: TGCGCCAGCAGTGTGGGGCACCAAAACATTCAGTACTTC.

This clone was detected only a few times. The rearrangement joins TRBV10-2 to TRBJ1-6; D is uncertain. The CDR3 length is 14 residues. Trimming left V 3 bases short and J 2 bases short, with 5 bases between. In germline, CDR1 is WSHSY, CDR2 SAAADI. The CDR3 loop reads CASSDGTYNSPLHF. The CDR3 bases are TGCGCCAGCAGTGATGGCACCTATAATTCACCCCTCCACTTT.

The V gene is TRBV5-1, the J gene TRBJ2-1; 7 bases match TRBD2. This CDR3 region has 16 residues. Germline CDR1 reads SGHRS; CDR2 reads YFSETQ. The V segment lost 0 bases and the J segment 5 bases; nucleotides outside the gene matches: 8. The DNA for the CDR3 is TGCGCCAGCAGCTTGGCTGACGGGGGAGGGCACAATGAGCAGTTCTTC. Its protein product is CASSLADGGGHNEQFF.

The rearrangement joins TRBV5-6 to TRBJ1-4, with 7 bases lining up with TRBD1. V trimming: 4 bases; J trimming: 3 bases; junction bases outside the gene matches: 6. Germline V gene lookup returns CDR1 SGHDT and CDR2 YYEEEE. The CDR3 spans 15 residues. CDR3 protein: CASSTGGTANEKLFF. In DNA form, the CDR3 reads TGTGCCAGCAGCACCGGCGGGACAGCTAATGAAAAACTGTTTTTT.

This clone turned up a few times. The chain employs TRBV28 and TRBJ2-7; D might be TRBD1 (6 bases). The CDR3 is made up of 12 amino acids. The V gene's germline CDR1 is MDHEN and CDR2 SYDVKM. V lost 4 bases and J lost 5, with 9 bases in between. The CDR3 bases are TGTGCCAGCAGTTCAGGGGTGCACGAGCAGTACTTC. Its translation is CASSSGVHEQYF.

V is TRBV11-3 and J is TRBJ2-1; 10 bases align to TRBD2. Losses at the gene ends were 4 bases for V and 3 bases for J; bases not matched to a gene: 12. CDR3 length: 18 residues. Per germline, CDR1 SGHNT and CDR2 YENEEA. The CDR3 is CASSSGLAVRQGYNEQFF. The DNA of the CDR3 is TGTGCCAGCAGCTCCGGACTAGCGGTCCGACAGGGCTACAATGAGCAGTTCTTC. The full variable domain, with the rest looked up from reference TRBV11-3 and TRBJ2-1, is EAGVVQSPRYKIIEKKQPVAFWCNPISGHNTLYWYLQNLGQGPELLIRYENEEAVDDSQLPKDRFSAERLKGVDSTLKIQPAELGDSAVYLCASSSGLAVRQGYNEQFFGPGTRLTVL.

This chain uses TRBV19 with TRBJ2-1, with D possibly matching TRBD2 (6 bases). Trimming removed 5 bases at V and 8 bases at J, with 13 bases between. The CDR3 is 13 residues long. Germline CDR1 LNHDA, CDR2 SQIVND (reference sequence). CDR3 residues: CASSLGEVDEQFF. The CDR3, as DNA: TGTGCCAGTAGTTTGGGGGAGGTTGATGAGCAGTTCTTC.

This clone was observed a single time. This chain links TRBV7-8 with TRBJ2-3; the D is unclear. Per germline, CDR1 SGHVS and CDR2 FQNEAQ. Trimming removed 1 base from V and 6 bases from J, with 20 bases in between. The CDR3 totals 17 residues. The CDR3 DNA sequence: TGTGCCAGCAGCTTAGAGGGTTCGGAACGGGTTGGGGATACGCAGTATTTT. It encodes CASSLEGSERVGDTQYF.

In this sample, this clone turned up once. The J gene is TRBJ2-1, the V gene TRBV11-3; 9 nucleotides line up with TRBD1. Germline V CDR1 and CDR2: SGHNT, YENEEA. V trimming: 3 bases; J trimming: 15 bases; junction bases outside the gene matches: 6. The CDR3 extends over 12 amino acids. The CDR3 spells CASSFLTGGLFF. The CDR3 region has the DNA TGTGCCAGCAGCTTTCTAACAGGGGGCCTGTTCTTC.

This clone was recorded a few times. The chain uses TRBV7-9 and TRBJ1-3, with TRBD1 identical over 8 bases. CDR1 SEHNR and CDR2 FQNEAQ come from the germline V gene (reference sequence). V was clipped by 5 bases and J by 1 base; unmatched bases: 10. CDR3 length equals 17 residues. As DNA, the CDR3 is TGTGCCAGCAGCACGCGGACAGGGTCTAATTCTGGAAACACCATATATTTT. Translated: CASSTRTGSNSGNTIYF. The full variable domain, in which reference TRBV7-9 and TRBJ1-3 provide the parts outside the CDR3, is DTGVSQNPRHKITKRGQNVTFRCDPISEHNRLYWYRQTLGQGPEFLTYFQNEAQLEKSRLLSDRFSAERPKGSFSTLEIQRTEQGDSAMYLCASSTRTGSNSGNTIYFGEGSWLTVV.

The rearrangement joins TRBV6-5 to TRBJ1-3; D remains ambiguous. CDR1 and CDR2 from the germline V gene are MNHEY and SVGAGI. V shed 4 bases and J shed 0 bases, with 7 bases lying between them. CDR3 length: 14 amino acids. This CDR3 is CASSSGDSGNTIYF. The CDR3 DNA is TGTGCCAGCAGTTCAGGAGACTCTGGAAACACCATATATTTT.

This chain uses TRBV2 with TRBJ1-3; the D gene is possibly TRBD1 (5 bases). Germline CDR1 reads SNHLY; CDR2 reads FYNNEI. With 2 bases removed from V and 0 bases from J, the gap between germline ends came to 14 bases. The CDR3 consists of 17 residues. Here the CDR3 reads CASSEKRSGSSGNTIYF. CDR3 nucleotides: TGTGCCAGCAGTGAAAAGAGGTCAGGGAGCTCTGGAAACACCATATATTTT.

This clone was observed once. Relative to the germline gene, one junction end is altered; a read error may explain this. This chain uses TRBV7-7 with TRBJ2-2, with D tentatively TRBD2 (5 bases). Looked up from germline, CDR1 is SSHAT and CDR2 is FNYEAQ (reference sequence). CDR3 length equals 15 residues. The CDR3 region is CASSLMSGGTGELFF. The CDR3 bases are TGTGCTAGCAGCTTAATGTCAGGAGGCACCGGGGAGCTGTTTTTT.

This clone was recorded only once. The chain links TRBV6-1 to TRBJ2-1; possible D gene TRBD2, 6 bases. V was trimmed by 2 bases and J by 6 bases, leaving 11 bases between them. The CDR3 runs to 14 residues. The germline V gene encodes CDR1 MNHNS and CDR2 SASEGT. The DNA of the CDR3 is TGTGCCAGCAGTGAAAGCGGGCCACCCAATGAGCAGTTCTTC. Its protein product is CASSESGPPNEQFF.

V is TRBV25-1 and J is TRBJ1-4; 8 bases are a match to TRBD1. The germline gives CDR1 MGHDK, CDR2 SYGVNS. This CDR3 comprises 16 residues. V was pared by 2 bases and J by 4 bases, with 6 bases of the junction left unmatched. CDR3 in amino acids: CASSEVRGRGNEKLFF. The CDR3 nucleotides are TGTGCCAGCAGTGAAGTCAGGGGGCGAGGTAATGAAAAACTGTTTTTT.

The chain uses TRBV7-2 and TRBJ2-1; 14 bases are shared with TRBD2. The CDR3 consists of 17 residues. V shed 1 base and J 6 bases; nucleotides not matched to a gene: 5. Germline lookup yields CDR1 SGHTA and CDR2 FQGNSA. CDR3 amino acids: CASSLGSGTSGSNEQFF. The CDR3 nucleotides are TGTGCCAGCAGCTTAGGATCCGGGACTAGCGGGAGCAATGAGCAGTTCTTC. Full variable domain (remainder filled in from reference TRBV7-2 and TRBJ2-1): GAGVSQSPSNKVTEKGKDVELRCDPISGHTALYWYRQSLGQGLEFLIYFQGNSAPDKSGLPSDRFSAERTGGSVSTLTIQRTQQEDSAVYLCASSLGSGTSGSNEQFFGPGTRLTVL.

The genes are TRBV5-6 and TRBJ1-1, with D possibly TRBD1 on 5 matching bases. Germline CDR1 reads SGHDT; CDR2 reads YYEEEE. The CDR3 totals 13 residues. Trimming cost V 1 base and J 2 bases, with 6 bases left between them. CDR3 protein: CASSLRGNTEAFF. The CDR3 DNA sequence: TGTGCCAGCAGCTTGAGGGGAAACACTGAAGCTTTCTTT.

CDR3 in DNA: TGTGCCAGCTCACCGGGGACAGGGGCGCTCTCTGGAAACACCATATATTTT. It codes for CASSPGTGALSGNTIYF. V and J are TRBV18 and TRBJ1-3; 10 bases agree with TRBD1. Germline loops: CDR1 KGHSH, CDR2 LQKENI. J was trimmed by 0 bases and V by 3 bases; bases with no gene match: 5. The CDR3 runs to 17 residues.

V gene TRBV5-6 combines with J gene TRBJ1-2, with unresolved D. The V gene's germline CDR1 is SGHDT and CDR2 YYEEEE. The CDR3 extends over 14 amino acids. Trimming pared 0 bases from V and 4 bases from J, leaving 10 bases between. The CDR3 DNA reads TGTGCCAGCAGCTTGGGGACCTTAATCTATGGCTACACCTTC. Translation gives CASSLGTLIYGYTF. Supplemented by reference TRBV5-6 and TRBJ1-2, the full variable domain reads DAGVTQSPTHLIKTRGQQVTLRCSPKSGHDTVSWYQQALGQGPQFIFQYYEEEERQRGNFPDRFSGHQFPNYSSELNVNALLLGDSALYLCASSLGTLIYGYTFGSGTRLTVV.

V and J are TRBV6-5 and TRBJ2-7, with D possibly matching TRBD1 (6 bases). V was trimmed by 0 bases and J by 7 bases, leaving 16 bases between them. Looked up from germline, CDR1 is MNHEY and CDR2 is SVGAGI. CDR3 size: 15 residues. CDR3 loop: CASSYSFRQALEQYF. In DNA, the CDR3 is TGTGCCAGCAGTTACTCGTTCAGACAGGCTTTAGAGCAGTACTTC.

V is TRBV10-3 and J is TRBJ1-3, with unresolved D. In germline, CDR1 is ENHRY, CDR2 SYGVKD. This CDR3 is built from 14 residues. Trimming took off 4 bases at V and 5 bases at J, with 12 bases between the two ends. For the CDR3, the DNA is TGTGCCATCAGTGCCGTCGGTGTTAGAAACACCATATATTTT. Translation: CAISAVGVRNTIYF.

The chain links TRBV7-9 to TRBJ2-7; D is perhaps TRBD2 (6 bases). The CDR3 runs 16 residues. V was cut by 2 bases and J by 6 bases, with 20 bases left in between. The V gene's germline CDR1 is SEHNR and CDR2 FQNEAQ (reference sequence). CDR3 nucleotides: TGTGCCAGCAGCTTATACGGCGGAGGGACGGACGGCGAGCAGTACTTC. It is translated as CASSLYGGGTDGEQYF.

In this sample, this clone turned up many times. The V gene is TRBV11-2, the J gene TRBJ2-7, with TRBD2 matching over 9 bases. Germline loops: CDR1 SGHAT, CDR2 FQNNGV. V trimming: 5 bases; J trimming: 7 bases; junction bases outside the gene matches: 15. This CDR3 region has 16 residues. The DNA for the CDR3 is TGTGCCAGCAGCCGCCGGGGGCTAGCGGGACCTTCTGAGCAGTACTTC. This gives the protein CASSRRGLAGPSEQYF.

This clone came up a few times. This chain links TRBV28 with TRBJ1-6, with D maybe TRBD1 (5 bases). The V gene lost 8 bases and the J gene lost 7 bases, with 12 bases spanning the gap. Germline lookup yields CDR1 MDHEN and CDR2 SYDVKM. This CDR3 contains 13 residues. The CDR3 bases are TGTGCCAGCTTCCGCGAGGGGAATTCACCCCTCCACTTT. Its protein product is CASFREGNSPLHF.

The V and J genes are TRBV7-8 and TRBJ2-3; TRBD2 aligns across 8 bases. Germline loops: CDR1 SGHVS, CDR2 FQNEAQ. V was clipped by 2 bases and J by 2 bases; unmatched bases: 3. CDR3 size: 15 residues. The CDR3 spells CASSLRGRPTDTQYF. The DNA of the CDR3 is TGTGCCAGCAGCTTACGCGGGAGGCCCACAGATACGCAGTATTTT.

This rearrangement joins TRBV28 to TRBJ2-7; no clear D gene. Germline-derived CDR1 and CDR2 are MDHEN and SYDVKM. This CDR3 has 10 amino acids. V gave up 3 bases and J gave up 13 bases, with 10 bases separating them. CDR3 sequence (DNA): TGTGCCAGCAGTTTTTTTCGCAGTTACTTC. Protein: CASSFFRSYF.

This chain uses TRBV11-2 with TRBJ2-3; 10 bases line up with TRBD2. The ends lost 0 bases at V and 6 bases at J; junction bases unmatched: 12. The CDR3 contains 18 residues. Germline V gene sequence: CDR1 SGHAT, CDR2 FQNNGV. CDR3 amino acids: CASSLDRLVAGGLDTQYF. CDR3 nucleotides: TGTGCCAGCAGCTTAGATCGGCTGGTAGCGGGAGGATTGGATACGCAGTATTTT. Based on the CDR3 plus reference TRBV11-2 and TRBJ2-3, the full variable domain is EAGVAQSPRYKIIEKRQSVAFWCNPISGHATLYWYQQILGQGPKLLIQFQNNGVVDDSQLPKDRFSAERLKGVDSTLKIQPAKLEDSAVYLCASSLDRLVAGGLDTQYFGPGTRLTVL.

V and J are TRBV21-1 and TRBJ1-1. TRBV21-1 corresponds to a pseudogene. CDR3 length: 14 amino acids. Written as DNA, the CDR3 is TGTGCCAGCAGCGCGGGGATCATGAACACTGAAGCTTTCTTT. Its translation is CASSAGIMNTEAFF.

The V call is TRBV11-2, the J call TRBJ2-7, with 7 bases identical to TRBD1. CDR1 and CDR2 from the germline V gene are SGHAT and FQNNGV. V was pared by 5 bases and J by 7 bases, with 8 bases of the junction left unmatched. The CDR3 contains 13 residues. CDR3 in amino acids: CASSHGQAAEQYF. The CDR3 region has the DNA TGTGCCAGCAGCCACGGACAGGCCGCGGAGCAGTACTTC.